This note documents a single T cell receptor beta chain sequence. The antigen is undetermined. Sequencing used immunoSEQ v3. This table comes from immunoSEQ multiplex PCR, and its TCRdb copy is limited to in-frame clones, with some not included. Here the sample spans approximately 47,000 clones, around 86% being singletons. Documented time point: pre-treatment sample, taken before nivolumab and TIL therapy. Stage 4 NSCLC adults joined between 2017 and 2020. The entry originates in a study of TIL therapy for anti-PD-1-resistant metastatic lung cancer. Looking at the study overall: Tumors were harvested before any PD-1/PD-L1 blockade. Study-wide findings and caveats: Patients were highly selected, enriched for treatment-naive, never-smoker and oncogene-addicted cases.

Looked up from germline, CDR1 is KGHSH and CDR2 is LQKENI. V lost 0 bases, J lost 3 bases, and 5 bases stayed unmatched. The length of the CDR3 is 15 residues. The source of this sequence is a person aged 25 to 80 with non-small cell lung cancer. Sequencing used blood, obtained at baseline. V usage is TRBV18 and J usage is TRBJ2-7; TRBD1 matches at 7 bases. CDR3 nucleotide sequence: TGTGCCAGCTCACCACCGGGGACAGTCGTCTACGAGCAGTACTTC. This translates into CASSPPGTVVYEQYF.